This entry features one T cell receptor (beta chain) sequence. Generated by immunoSEQ multiplex PCR, the TCRdb table keeps only in-frame clones and is missing some. Among 550,000 to 750,000 clones, around 95% were seen once, and the ten largest hold 0.11%. The CDR3 loop spans 13 amino acids. The germline V and J ends were trimmed by 8 bases and 5 bases, with 14 bases remaining between them. Germline V gives CDR1 SEHNR, CDR2 FQNEAQ (reference sequence). The naive CD8 fraction comprised CD45RO-negative cells positively selected for CCR7 and excluded terminally differentiated effector memory CD45RA+ cells. The donors were adults (healthy and HIV-negative) with no recent acute infections or vaccinations. The data were obtained in a study of shared clonotypes between healthy human individuals.

The receptor was isolated from a young woman in good health. The sequencing sample was made of naive CD8+ T cells sorted from blood. This sequence joins TRBV7-9 and TRBJ2-3; unclear D gene. Here the CDR3 DNA reads TGTGCCAGCGGTGTGTCGACGGGAGATACGCAGTATTTT. Translated, it gives CASGVSTGDTQYF.